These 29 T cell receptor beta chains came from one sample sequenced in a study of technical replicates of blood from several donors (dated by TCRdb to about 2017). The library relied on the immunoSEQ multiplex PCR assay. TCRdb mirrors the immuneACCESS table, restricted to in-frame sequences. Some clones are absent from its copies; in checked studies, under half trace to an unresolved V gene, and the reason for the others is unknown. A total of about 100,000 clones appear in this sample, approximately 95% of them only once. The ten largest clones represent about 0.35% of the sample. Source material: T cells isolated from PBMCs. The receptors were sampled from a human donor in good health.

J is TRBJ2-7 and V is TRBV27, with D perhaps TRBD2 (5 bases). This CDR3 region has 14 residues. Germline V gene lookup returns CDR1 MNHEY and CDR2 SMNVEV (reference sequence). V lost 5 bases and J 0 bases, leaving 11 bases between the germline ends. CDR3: CASSREAPSYEQYF. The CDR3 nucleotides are TGTGCCAGCAGTCGGGAAGCACCCTCCTACGAGCAGTACTTC.

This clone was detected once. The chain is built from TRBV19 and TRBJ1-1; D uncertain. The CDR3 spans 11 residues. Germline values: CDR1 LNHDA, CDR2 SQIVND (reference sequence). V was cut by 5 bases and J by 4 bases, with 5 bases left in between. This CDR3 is CASSEFTEAFF. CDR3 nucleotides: TGTGCCAGTAGTGAGTTCACTGAAGCTTTCTTT.

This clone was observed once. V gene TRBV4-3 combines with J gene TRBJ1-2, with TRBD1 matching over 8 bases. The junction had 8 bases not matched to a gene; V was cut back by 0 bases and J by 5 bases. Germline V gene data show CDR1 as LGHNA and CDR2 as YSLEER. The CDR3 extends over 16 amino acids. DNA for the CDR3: TGCGCCAGCAGCCAAGAGAGTCAGGGGGCCAGGTATGGCTACACCTTC. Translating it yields CASSQESQGARYGYTF.

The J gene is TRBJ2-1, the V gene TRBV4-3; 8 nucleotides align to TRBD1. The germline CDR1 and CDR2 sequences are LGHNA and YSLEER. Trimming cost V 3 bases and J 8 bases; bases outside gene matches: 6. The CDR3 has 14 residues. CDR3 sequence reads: CASSHQTGVDEQFF. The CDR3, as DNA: TGCGCCAGCAGCCACCAGACAGGGGTCGATGAGCAGTTCTTC.

The CDR3 DNA is TGTGCCATTTCTCCCATTAGCGAAGAAATCAGGACCCAGTACTTC. It codes for CAISPISEEIRTQYF. The chain has TRBV10-3 and TRBJ2-5; maybe TRBD2 (5 bases). The V end was cut by 9 bases, the J end by 7 bases, with 24 bases between. Germline-derived CDR1 and CDR2 are ENHRY and SYGVKD. CDR3 length: 15 amino acids.

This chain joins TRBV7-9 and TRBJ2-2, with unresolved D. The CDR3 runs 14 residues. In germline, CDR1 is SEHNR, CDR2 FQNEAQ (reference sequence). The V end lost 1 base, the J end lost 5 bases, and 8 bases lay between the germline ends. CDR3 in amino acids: CASSLEPNTGELFF. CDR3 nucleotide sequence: TGTGCCAGCAGCTTAGAGCCCAATACCGGGGAGCTGTTTTTT. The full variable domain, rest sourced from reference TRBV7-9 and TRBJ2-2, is DTGVSQNPRHKITKRGQNVTFRCDPISEHNRLYWYRQTLGQGPEFLTYFQNEAQLEKSRLLSDRFSAERPKGSFSTLEIQRTEQGDSAMYLCASSLEPNTGELFFGEGSRLTVL.

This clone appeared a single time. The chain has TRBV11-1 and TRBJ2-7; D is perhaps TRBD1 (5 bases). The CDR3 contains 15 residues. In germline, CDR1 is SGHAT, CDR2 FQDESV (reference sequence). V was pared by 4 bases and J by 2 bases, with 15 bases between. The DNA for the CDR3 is TGTGCCAGCAGCTCCATCCGACAGCCCACCTACGAGCAGTACTTC. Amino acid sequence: CASSSIRQPTYEQYF. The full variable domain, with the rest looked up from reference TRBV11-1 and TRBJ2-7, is EAEVAQSPRYKITEKSQAVAFWCDPISGHATLYWYRQILGQGPELLVQFQDESVVDDSQLPKDRFSAERLKGVDSTLKIQPAELGDSAMYLCASSSIRQPTYEQYFGPGTRLTVT.

The CDR3 DNA follows: TGTGCCAGCAGCAACTGGGACAGGGTCCAACCTGGGGCCAACGTCCTGACTTTC. Translation: CASSNWDRVQPGANVLTF. J is TRBJ2-6 and V is TRBV7-9; TRBD1 matches 9 bases. Losses at the gene ends were 5 bases for V and 2 bases for J; bases not matched to a gene: 10. This CDR3 region has 18 residues. Germline CDR1 is SEHNR and CDR2 is FQNEAQ (reference sequence). Drawing the rest from reference TRBV7-9 and TRBJ2-6, the complete variable domain is DTGVSQNPRHKITKRGQNVTFRCDPISEHNRLYWYRQTLGQGPEFLTYFQNEAQLEKSRLLSDRFSAERPKGSFSTLEIQRTEQGDSAMYLCASSNWDRVQPGANVLTFGAGSRLTVL.

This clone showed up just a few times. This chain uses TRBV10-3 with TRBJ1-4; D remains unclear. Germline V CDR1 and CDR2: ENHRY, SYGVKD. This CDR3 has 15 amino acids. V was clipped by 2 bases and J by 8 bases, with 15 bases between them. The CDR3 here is CAISEREGRKEKLFF. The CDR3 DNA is TGTGCCATCAGTGAGAGGGAGGGAAGAAAAGAAAAACTGTTTTTT.

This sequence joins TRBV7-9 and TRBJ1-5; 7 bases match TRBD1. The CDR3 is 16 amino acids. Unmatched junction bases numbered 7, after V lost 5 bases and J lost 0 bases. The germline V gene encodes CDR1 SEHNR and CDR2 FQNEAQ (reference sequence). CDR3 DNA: TGTGCCAGCAGCCCAACAGGGGTTTATAGCAATCAGCCCCAGCATTTT. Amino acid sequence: CASSPTGVYSNQPQHF. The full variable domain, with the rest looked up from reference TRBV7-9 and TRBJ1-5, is DTGVSQNPRHKITKRGQNVTFRCDPISEHNRLYWYRQTLGQGPEFLTYFQNEAQLEKSRLLSDRFSAERPKGSFSTLEIQRTEQGDSAMYLCASSPTGVYSNQPQHFGDGTRLSIL.

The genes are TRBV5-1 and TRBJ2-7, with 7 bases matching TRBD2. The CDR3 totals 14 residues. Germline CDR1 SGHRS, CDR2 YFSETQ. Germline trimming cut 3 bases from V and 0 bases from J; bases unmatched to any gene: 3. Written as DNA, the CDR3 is TGCGCCAGCAGCTCGAGCGGGACCTCCTACGAGCAGTACTTC. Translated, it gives CASSSSGTSYEQYF.

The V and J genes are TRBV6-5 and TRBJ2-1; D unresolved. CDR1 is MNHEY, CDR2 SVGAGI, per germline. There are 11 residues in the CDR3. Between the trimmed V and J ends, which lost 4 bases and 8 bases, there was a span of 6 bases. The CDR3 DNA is TGTGCCAGCAGTTTTGGGCATGAGCAGTTCTTC. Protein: CASSFGHEQFF.

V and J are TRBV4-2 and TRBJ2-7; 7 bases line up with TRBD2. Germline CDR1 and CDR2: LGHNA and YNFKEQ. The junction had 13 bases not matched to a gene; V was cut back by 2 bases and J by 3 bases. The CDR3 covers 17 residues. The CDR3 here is CASSQRLLAAINYEQYF. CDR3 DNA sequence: TGTGCCAGCAGCCAAAGGCTCCTAGCGGCCATAAACTACGAGCAGTACTTC.

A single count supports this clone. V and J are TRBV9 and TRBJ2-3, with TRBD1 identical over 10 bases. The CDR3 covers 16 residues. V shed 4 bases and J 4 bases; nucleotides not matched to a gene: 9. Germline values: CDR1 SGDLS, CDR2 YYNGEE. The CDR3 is CASSPDRGPFSDTQYF. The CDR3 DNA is TGTGCCAGCAGCCCCGACAGGGGGCCCTTTTCAGATACGCAGTATTTT.

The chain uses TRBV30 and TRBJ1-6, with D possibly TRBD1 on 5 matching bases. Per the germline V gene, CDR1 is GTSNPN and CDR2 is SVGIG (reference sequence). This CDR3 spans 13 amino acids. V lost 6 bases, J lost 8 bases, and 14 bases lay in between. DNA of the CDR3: TGTGCCTGCAAACTTACAGGCTATTCACCCCTCCACTTT. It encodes CACKLTGYSPLHF.

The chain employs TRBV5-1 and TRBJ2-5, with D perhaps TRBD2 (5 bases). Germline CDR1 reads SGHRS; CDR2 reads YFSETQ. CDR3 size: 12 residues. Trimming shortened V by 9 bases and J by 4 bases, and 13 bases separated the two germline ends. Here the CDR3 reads CATSIGRETQYF. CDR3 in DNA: TGCGCCACCTCAATAGGGAGAGAGACCCAGTACTTC. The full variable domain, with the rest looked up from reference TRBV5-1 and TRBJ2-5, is KAGVTQTPRYLIKTRGQQVTLSCSPISGHRSVSWYQQTPGQGLQFLFEYFSETQRNKGNFPGRFSGRQFSNSRSEMNVSTLELGDSALYLCATSIGRETQYFGPGTRLLVL.

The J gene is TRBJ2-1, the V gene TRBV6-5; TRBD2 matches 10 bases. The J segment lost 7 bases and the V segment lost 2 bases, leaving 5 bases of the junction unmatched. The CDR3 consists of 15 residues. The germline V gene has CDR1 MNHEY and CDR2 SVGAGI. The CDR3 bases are TGTGCCAGCAGTTACCCAGCGGGAGGGTTAAATGAGCAGTTCTTC. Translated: CASSYPAGGLNEQFF.

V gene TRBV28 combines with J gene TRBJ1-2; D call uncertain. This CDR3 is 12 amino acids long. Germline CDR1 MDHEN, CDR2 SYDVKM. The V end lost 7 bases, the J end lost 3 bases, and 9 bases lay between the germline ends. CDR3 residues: CASTPGYYGYTF. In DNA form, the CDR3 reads TGTGCCAGCACCCCGGGGTACTATGGCTACACCTTC.

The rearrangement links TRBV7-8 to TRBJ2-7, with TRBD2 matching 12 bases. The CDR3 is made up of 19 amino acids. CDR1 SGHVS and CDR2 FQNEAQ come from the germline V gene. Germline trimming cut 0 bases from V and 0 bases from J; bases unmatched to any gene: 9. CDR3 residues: CASSLAAGLTSGSSYEQYF. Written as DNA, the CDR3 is TGTGCCAGCAGCTTAGCTGCAGGGCTGACTAGCGGGAGCTCCTACGAGCAGTACTTC.

The CDR3 loop is CASSEGRGTNEKLFF. The CDR3 DNA follows: TGTGCCAGCAGCGAGGGCAGGGGGACTAATGAAAAACTGTTTTTT. J is TRBJ1-4 and V is TRBV9, with 7 nucleotides matching TRBD1. CDR1 SGDLS and CDR2 YYNGEE come from the germline V gene. The length of the CDR3 is 15 residues. With 3 bases clipped from V and 2 bases from J, the junction kept 4 bases outside the gene matches.

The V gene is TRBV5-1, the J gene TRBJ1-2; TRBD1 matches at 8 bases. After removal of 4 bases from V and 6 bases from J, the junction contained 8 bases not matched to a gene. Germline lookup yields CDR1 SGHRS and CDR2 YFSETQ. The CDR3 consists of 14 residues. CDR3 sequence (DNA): TGCGCCAGCAGCGCCCAGGGGGCGGGTGATGGCTACACCTTC. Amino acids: CASSAQGAGDGYTF.

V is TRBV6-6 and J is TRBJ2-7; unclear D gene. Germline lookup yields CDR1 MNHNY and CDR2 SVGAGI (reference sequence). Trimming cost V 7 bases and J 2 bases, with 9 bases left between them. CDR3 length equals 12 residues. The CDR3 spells CASKEQTYEQYF. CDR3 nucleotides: TGTGCCAGCAAGGAGCAGACCTACGAGCAGTACTTC.

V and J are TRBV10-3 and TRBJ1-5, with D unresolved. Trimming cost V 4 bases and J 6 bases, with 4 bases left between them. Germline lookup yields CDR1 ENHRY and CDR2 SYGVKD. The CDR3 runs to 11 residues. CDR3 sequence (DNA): TGTGCCATCAGTGCTAGTCAGCCCCAGCATTTT. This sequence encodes CAISASQPQHF.

The DNA of the CDR3 is TGTGCCAGCACCGTAGGGGCAGGGGGCGGCACCGGGGAGCTGTTTTTT. Encoded protein: CASTVGAGGGTGELFF. The V call is TRBV2, the J call TRBJ2-2; 8 bases match TRBD1. Trimming took 7 bases from V and 4 from J; bases not matched to a gene: 11. Germline CDR1 and CDR2: SNHLY and FYNNEI. The CDR3 runs 16 residues.

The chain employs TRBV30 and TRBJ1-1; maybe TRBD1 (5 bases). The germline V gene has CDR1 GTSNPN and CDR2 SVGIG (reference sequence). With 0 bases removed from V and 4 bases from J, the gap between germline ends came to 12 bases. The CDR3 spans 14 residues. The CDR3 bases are TGTGCCTGGAGTGTATGGGGGGAGTTCACTGAAGCTTTCTTT. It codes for CAWSVWGEFTEAFF.

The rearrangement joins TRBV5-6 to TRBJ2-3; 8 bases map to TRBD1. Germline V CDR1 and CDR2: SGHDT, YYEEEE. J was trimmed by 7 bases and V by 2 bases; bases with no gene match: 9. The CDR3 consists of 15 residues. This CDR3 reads CASSFLDRDLYTQYF. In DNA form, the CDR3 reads TGTGCCAGCAGCTTTCTGGACAGGGATCTGTATACGCAGTATTTT.

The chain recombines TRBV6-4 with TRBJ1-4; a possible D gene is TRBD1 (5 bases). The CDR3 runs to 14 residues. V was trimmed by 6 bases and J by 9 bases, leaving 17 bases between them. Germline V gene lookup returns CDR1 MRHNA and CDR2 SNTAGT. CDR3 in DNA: TGTGCCAGCAGGCTGCCAGGGTGGCATAAAAAACTGTTTTTT. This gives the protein CASRLPGWHKKLFF.

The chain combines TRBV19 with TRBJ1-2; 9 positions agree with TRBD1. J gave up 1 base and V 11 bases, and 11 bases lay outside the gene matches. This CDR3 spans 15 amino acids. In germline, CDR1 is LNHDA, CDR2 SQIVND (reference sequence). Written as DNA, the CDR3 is TGTGCCGGTCGAGGACAGGGGTCCTATAACTATGGCTACACCTTC. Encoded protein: CAGRGQGSYNYGYTF.

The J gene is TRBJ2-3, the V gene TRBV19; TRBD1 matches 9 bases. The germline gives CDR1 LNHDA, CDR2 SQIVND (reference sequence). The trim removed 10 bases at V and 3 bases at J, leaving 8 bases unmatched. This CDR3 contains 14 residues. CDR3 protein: CATTGTGFTDTQYF. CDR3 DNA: TGTGCCACGACCGGGACAGGGTTTACAGATACGCAGTATTTT.